The 8 T cell receptor beta chains listed next were all sequenced from one sample in a study of blood T cells in healthy people across ages. Next came a second PCR, run for 7 to 11 cycles, which used a sample-barcoded 5' primer along with a J-beta primer mix. MiXCR was run by TCRdb on the 5' RACE reads, yielding one entry per CDR3 protein. Here the sample spans about 1,600,000 distinct CDR3 sequences, approximately 42% being singletons. Specimen: blood. These receptors were obtained from a woman in her late teens or twenties in good health.

The chain joins TRBV20-1 to TRBJ2-7, with 9 positions matching TRBD1. Looked up from germline, CDR1 is DFQATT and CDR2 is SNEGSKA (reference sequence). The CDR3 has 14 amino acids. The DNA of the CDR3 is TGCAGCTCGACCCCCGGGACAGGGATCTACGAGCAGTACTTC. It yields the protein CSSTPGTGIYEQYF.

The chain is built from TRBV7-2 and TRBJ2-7, with D possibly called TRBD1 or TRBD2 (5 bases each). Trimming pared 5 bases from V and 12 bases from J, leaving 17 bases between. The CDR3 extends over 12 amino acids. Germline CDR1 and CDR2: SGHTA and FQGNSA. The CDR3 DNA reads as TGTGCCAGCAGCACCGGGACCCATCTCCTGTACTTC. As protein: CASSTGTHLLYF.

This chain connects TRBV27 to TRBJ2-7, with a weak D call TRBD1 (5 bases). Trimming left V 5 bases short and J 4 bases short, with 12 bases between. This CDR3 spans 13 amino acids. From germline, CDR1 is MNHEY and CDR2 SMNVEV (reference sequence). CDR3 in amino acids: CASSAGIKYEQYF. CDR3 bases: TGTGCCAGCAGTGCAGGGATCAAGTACGAGCAGTACTTC.

This clonotype turned up a few times. The gene calls are TRBV20-1 and TRBJ2-7, with D perhaps matching TRBD1 (6 bases). From germline, CDR1 is DFQATT and CDR2 SNEGSKA (reference sequence). CDR3 length: 11 amino acids. The CDR3 here is CSPSAGDEQYF. In DNA, the CDR3 is TGCAGCCCTTCGGCAGGGGACGAGCAGTACTTC.

This chain connects TRBV7-3 to TRBJ2-2; the match to TRBD1 covers 7 bases. Germline V lookup: CDR1 SGHTA, CDR2 FQGTGA. The V and J ends lost 2 bases and 2 bases, in that order; junction bases with no gene match: 5. CDR3 size: 16 residues. The CDR3 region is CASSLFGTANTGELFF. CDR3 nucleotide sequence: TGTGCCAGCAGCTTATTCGGGACAGCCAACACCGGGGAGCTGTTTTTT. Combining the CDR3 with reference TRBV7-3 and TRBJ2-2 gives the whole variable domain GAGVSQTPSNKVTEKGKYVELRCDPISGHTALYWYRQSLGQGPEFLIYFQGTGAADDSGLPNDRFFAVRPEGSVSTLKIQRTERGDSAVYLCASSLFGTANTGELFFGEGSRLTVL.

The rearrangement links TRBV10-3 to TRBJ2-1; 8 bases agree with TRBD2. Germline V gives CDR1 ENHRY, CDR2 SYGVKD. Trimming cost V 10 bases and J 5 bases; bases outside gene matches: 13. The CDR3 is 15 amino acids. CDR3: CATEKGSGTNNEQFF. CDR3 sequence (DNA): TGTGCCACTGAAAAGGGTAGCGGGACAAACAATGAGCAGTTCTTC.

CDR3 nucleotides: TGTGCCAGCTCACCCAGGTACGCGGATGGTTCACCCCTCCACTTT. Translation gives CASSPRYADGSPLHF. J is TRBJ1-6 and V is TRBV18, with D hard to call. V was shortened by 3 bases and J by 9 bases, with 15 bases between the two germline ends. This CDR3 region has 15 residues. The germline gives CDR1 KGHSH, CDR2 LQKENI.

The genes are TRBV27 and TRBJ2-5, with TRBD1 identical over 10 bases. V lost 6 bases and J lost 3; bases outside the gene matches: 10. Germline-derived CDR1 and CDR2 are MNHEY and SMNVEV (reference sequence). The length of the CDR3 is 16 residues. The CDR3 sequence is CASSPGTGATEETQYF. DNA for the CDR3: TGTGCCAGCAGCCCCGGGACAGGGGCGACGGAAGAGACCCAGTACTTC.